This T cell receptor beta chain was obtained from a study of shared clonotypes between healthy human individuals. Germline CDR1 is MNHEY and CDR2 is SMNVEV (reference sequence). CDR3 length: 12 amino acids. V shed 4 bases and J shed 5 bases, with 9 bases lying between them. A CD45RA+ naive subset and a CD45RA-negative memory subset were split from CD4+ cells. Assay used: immunoSEQ multiplex PCR; TCRdb lists only in-frame clones, some missing. Of some 350,000 clones in the sample, less than 85% were seen once. The V and J genes are TRBV27 and TRBJ2-7; D unresolved. This clonotype was sampled from a man aged 25 to 40 in good health. Sequenced: memory CD4+ T cells sorted from blood. Subset defined: CD45RA-negative fraction. The CDR3 sequence is CASSWNKDEQYF. The CDR3 nucleotides are TGTGCCAGCAGTTGGAATAAGGACGAGCAGTACTTC.